This T cell receptor (beta chain) was sequenced in a study of T cell changes during pregnancy in multiple sclerosis. The CDR3 runs 18 residues. With 6 bases clipped from V and 5 bases from J, the junction kept 17 bases outside the gene matches. Germline V gene data show CDR1 as LNHDA and CDR2 as SQIVND (reference sequence). Clones were sequenced by immunoSEQ multiplex PCR, and TCRdb holds only the in-frame ones, with some missing. Counted here are 55,000 to 65,000 clones, just under 95% occurring once; the ten biggest clones make up over 0.35%. This specimen consisted of CD4+ T cells from peripheral blood mononuclear cells, obtained before pregnancy. This TCR derives from a female donor with multiple sclerosis, enrolled in a pregnancy study. The chain employs TRBV19 and TRBJ1-5, with 9 positions matching TRBD1. CDR3 loop: CASRVGTGTSWGHQPQHF. The CDR3 bases are TGTGCCAGTAGGGTCGGGACAGGGACTTCCTGGGGCCATCAGCCCCAGCATTTT.